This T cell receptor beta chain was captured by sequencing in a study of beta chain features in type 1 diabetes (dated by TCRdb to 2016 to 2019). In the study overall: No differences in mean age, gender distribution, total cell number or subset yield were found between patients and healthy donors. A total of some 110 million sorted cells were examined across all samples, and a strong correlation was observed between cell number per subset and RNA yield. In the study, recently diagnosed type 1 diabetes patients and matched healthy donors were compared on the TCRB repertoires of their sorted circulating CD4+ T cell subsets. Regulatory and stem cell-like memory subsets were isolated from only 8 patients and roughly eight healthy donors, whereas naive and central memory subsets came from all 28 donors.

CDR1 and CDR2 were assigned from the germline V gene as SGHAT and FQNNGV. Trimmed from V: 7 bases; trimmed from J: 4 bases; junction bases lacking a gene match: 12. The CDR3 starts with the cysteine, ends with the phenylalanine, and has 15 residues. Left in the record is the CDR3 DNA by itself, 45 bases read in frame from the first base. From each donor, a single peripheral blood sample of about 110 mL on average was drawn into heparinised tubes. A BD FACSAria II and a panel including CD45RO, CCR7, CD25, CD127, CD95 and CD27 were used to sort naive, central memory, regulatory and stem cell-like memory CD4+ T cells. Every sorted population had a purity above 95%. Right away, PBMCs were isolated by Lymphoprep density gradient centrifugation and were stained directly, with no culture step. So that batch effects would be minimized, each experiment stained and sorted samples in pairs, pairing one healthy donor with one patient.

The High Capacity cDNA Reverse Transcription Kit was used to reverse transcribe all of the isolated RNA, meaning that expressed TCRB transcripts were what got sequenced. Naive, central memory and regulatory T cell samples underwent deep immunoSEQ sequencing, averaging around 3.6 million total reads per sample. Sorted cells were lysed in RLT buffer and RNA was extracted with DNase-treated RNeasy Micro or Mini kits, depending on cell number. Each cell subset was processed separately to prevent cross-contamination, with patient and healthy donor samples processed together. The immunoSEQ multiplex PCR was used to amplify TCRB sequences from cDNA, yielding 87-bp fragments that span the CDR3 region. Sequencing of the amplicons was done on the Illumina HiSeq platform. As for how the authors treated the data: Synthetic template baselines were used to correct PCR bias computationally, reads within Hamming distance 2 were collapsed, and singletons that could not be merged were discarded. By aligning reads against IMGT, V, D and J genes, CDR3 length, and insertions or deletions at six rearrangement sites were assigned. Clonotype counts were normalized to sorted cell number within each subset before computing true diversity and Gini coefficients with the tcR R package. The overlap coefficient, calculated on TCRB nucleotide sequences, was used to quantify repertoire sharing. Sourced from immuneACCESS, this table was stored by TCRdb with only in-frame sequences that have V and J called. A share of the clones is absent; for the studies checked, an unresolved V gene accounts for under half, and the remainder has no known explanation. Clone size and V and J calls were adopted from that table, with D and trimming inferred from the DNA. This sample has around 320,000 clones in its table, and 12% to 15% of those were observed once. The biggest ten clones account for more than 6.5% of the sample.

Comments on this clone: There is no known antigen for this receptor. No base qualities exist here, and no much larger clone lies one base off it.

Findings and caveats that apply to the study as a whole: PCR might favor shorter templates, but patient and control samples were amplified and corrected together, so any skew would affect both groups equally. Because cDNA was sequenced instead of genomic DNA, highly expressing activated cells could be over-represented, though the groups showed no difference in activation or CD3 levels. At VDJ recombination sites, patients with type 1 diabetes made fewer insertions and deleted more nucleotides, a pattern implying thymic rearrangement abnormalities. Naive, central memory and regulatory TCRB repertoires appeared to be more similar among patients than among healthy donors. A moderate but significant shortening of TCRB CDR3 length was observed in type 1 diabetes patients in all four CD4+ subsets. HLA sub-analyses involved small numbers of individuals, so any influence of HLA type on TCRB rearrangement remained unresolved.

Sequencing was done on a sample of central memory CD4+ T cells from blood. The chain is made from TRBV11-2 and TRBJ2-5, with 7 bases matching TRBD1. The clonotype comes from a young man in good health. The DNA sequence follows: TGTGCCAGCACCCTACCCCGGACAGGCCGAGAGACCCAGTACTTC. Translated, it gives CASTLPRTGRETQYF.